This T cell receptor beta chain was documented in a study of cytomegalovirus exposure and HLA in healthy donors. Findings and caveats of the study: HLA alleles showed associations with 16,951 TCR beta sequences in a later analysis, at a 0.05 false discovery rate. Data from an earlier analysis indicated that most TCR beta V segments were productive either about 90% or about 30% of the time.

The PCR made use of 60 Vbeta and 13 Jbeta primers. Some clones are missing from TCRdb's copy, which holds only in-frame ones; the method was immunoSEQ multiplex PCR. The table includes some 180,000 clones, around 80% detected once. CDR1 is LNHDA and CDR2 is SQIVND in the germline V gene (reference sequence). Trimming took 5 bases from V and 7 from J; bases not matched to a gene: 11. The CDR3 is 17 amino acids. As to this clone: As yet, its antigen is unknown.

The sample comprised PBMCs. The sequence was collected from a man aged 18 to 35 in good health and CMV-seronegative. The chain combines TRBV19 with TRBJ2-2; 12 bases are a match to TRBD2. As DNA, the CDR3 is TGTGCCAGTAGTCTCCTCCCCCTGGGACTAGCGGGCGGGGAGCTGTTTTTT. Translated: CASSLLPLGLAGGELFF.